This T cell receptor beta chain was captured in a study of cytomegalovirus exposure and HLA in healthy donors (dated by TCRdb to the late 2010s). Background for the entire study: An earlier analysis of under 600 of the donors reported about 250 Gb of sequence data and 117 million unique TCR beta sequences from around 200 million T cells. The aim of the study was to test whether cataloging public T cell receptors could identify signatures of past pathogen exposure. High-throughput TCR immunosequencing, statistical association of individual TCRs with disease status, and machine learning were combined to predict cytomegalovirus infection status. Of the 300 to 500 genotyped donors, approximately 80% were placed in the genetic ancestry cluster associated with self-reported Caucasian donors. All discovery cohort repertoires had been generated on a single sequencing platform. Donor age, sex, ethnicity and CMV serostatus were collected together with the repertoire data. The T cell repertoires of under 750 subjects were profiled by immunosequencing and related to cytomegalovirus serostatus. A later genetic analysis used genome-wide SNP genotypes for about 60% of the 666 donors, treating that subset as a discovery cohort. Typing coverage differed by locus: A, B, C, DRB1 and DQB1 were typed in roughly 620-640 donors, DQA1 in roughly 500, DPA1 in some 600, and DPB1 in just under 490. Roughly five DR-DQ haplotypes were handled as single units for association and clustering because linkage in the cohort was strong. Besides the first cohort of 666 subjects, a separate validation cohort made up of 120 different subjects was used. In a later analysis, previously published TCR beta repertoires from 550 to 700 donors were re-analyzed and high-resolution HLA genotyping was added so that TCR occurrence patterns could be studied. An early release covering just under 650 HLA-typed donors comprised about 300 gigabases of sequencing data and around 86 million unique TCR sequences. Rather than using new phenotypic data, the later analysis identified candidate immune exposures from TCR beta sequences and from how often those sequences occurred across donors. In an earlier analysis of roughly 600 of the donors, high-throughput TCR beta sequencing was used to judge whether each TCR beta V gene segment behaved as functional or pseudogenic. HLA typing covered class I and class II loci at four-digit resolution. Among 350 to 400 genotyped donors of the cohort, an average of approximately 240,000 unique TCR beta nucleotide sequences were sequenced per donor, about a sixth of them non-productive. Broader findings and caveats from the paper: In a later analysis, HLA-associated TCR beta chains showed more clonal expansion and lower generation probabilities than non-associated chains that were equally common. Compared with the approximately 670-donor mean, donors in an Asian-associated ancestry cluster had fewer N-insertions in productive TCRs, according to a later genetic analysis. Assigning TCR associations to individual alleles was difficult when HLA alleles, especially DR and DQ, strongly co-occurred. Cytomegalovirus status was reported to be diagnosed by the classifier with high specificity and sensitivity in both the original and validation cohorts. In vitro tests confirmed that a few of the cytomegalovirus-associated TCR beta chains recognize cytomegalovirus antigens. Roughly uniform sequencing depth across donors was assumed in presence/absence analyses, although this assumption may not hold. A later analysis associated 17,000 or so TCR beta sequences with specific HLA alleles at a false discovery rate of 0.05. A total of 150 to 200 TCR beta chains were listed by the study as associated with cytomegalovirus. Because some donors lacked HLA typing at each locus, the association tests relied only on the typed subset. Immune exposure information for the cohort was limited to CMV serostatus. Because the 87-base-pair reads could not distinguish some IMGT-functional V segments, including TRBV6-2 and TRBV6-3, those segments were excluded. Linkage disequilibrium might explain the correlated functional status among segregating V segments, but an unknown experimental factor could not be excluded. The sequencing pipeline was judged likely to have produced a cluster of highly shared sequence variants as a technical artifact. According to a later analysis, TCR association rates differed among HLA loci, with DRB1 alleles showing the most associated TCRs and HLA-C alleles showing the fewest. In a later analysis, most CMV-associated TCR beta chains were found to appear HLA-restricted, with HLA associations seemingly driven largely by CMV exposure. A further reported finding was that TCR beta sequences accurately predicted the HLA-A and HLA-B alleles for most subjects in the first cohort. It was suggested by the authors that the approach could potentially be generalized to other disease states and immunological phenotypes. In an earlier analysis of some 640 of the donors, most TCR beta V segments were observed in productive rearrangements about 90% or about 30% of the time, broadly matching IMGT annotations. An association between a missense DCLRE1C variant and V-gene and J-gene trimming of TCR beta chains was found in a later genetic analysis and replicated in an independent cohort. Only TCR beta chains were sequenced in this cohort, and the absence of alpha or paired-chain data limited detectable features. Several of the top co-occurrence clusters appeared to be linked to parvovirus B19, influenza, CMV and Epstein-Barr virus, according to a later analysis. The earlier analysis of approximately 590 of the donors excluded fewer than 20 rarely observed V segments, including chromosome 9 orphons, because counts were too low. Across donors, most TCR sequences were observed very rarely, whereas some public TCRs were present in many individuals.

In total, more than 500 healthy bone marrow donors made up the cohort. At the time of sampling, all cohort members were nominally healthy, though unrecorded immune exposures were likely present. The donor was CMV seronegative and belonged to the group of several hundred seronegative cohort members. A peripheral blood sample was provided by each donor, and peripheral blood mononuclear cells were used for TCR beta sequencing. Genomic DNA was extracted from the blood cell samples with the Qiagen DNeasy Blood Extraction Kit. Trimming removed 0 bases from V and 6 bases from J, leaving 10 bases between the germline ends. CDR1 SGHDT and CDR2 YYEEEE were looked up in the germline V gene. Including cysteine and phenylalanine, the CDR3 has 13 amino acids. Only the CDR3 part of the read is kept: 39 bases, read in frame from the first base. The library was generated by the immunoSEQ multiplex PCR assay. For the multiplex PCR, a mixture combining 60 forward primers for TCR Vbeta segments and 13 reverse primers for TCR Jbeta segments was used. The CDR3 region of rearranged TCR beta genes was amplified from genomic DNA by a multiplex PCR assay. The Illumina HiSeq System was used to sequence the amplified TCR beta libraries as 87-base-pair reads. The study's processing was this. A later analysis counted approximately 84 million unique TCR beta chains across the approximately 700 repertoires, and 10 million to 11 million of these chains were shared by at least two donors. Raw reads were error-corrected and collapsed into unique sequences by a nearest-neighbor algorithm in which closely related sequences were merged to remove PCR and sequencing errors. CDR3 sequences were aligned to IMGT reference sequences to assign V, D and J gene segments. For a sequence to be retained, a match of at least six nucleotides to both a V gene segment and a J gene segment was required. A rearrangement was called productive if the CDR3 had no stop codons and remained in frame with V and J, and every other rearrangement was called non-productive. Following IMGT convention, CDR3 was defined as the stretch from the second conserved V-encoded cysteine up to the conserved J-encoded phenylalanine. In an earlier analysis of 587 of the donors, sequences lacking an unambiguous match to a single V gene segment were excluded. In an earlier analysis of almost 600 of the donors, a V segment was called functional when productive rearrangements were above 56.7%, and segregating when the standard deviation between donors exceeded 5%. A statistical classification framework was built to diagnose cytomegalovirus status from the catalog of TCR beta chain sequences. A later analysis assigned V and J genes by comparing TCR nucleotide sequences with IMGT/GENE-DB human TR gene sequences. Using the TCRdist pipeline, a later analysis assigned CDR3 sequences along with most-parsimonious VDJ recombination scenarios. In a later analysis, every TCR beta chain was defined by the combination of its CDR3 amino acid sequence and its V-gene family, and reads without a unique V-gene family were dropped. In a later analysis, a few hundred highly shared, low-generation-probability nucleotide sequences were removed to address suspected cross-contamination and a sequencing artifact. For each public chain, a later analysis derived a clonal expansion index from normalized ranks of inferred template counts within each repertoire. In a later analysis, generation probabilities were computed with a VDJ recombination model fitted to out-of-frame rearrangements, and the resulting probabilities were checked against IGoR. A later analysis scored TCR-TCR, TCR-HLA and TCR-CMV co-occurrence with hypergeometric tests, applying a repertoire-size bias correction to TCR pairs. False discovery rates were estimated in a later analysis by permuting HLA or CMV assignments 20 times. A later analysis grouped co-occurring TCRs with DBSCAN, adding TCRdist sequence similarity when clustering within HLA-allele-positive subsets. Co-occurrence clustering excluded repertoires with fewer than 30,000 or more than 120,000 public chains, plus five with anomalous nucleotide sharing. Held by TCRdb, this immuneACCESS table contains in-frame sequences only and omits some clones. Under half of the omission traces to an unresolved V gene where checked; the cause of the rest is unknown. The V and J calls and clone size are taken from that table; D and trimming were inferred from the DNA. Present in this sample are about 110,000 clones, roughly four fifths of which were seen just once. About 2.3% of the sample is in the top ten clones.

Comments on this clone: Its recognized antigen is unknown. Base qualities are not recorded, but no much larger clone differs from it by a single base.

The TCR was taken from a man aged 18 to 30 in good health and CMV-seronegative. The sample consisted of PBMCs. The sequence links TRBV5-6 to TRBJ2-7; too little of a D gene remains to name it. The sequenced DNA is TGTGCCAGCAGCTTGGCAGCGCTGAGCGAGCAGTACTTC. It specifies CASSLAALSEQYF. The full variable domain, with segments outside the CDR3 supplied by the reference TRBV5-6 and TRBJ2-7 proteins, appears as DAGVTQSPTHLIKTRGQQVTLRCSPKSGHDTVSWYQQALGQGPQFIFQYYEEEERQRGNFPDRFSGHQFPNYSSELNVNALLLGDSALYLCASSLAALSEQYFGPGTRLTVT.